This entry is about one T cell receptor (beta chain). Its cognate antigen has yet to be identified. Per-base qualities were not stored, and no clone one base away is much larger. Based on the germline V gene (reference sequence), the CDR1 and CDR2 sequences are MNHEY and SMNVEV. The CDR3 covers 14 residues, taking in both the cysteine and the phenylalanine. Solely the CDR3 DNA is kept, with 42 bases framed from the first base. V is pared back by 8 bases and J by 6 bases, with 16 bases lying between the germline termini. The data belong to a study of beta chain features in type 1 diabetes (dated by TCRdb to the late 2010s). Looking at the study overall: Mean age, gender distribution, total cell number and subset yield did not differ between patients and healthy donors. Whereas all 30 or so donors provided naive and central memory subsets, regulatory and stem cell-like memory subsets were isolated from just 8 patients and roughly 8 healthy donors. A total of approximately 100 million sorted cells were examined across all samples, and the number of cells per subset was strongly correlated with RNA yield. In the study, recently diagnosed type 1 diabetes patients and matched healthy donors were compared on the TCRB repertoires of their sorted circulating CD4+ T cell subsets.

Each donor gave one peripheral blood draw, averaging approximately 120 mL, which was collected into heparinised tubes. A BD FACSAria II was used to sort naive, central memory, regulatory and stem cell-like memory CD4+ T cells with a panel that included CD45RO, CCR7, CD25, CD127, CD95 and CD27. Every sorted population had a purity above 95%. PBMCs were isolated right away by Lymphoprep density gradient centrifugation and were stained directly, without culture. To minimize batch effects, samples were stained and sorted in pairs, one healthy donor with one patient per experiment. The investigation overall reported the following: HLA sub-analyses involved small numbers of individuals, so any influence of HLA type on TCRB rearrangement remained unresolved. Patients with type 1 diabetes made fewer insertions and deleted more nucleotides at VDJ recombination sites, implying thymic rearrangement abnormalities. In all four CD4+ subsets, TCRB CDR3 length was moderately but significantly shorter in type 1 diabetes patients. PCR may preferentially amplify shorter templates, but because patient and control samples were amplified and corrected together, any resulting skew would affect both groups equally. The naive, central memory and regulatory TCRB repertoires appeared to resemble one another more closely among patients than among healthy donors. Sequencing cDNA rather than genomic DNA could over-represent highly expressing activated cells, although activation and CD3 levels did not differ between groups.

The entire isolated RNA was reverse transcribed using the High Capacity cDNA Reverse Transcription Kit, and thus expressed TCRB transcripts were sequenced. Deep immunoSEQ sequencing was applied to naive, central memory and regulatory T cell samples, giving an average of about 3.8 million total reads per sample. Sorted cells were lysed in RLT buffer, and RNA was extracted using DNase-treated RNeasy Micro or Mini kits according to cell number. To prevent cross-contamination, each cell subset was processed individually, whereas patient and healthy donor samples were processed jointly. The immunoSEQ multiplex PCR was used to amplify TCRB sequences from cDNA, generating 87-bp fragments that spanned the CDR3 region. Sequencing of the amplicons was done on the Illumina HiSeq platform. The paper's processing steps were these. PCR bias was computationally corrected using synthetic template baselines, reads within Hamming distance 2 were collapsed, and singletons that could not be merged were discarded. Reads were aligned against IMGT so that V, D and J genes, CDR3 length and insertions or deletions at six rearrangement sites could be assigned. Within each subset, clonotype counts were normalized to sorted cell number, and only after that were true diversity and Gini coefficients computed with the tcR R package. The overlap coefficient, calculated on TCRB nucleotide sequences, was used to quantify repertoire sharing. TCRdb obtained this table from immuneACCESS and retained in-frame rearrangements with V and J assigned. These tables miss some clones; where compared with another copy, unresolved V genes account for less than half of the shortfall, and the remainder is unexplained. V and J calls plus clone size are reproduced from that table; the DNA served to infer D and trimming. Present in this sample are about 28,000 clones, roughly three fifths of which were seen just once. The ten largest clones capture 1.3% to 1.5% of the sample.

The rearranged chain carries TRBV27 and TRBJ2-2; the D gene is unclear. The sequenced sample consisted of Tregs from blood. The sample's cell subset or site label, in plain terms: regulatory CD4+ T cells. This TCR was sampled from a woman between 18 and 30 years old with type 1 diabetes. The DNA is as follows: TGTGCCAGCTTACCTGCTAGTTATGCCGGGGAGCTGTTTTTT. Its protein is CASLPASYAGELFF.